This T cell receptor beta chain comes out of a study of CD8 T cells in ankylosing spondylitis. This CDR3 region has 15 residues. Germline V gene data show CDR1 as MNHNS and CDR2 as SASEGT. Quantitative 5'-RACE with molecular barcodes was used to make the TCR beta libraries. TCRdb reanalysed the 5' RACE reads using MiXCR and keeps one entry per CDR3 protein. This table holds about 170,000 distinct CDR3 sequences, about 17% found once. Turning to this clonotype: Just one base apart from a much larger clone, this may be a read error.

The sequencing input was blood, either unsorted or a sorted T cell fraction (not recorded which). The receptor was isolated from a male donor with ankylosing spondylitis or in good health (not recorded which). The genes are TRBV6-1 and TRBJ2-1; no clear D. The CDR3: CGSSPSESSYNEQFF. CDR3 DNA sequence: TGTGGCAGCAGTCCCAGCGAGAGCTCCTACAATGAGCAGTTCTTC.